The sequence of this T cell receptor (beta chain) was determined in a study of T cell responses to AZD1222 COVID-19 vaccine. The study, taken as a whole, reports: Nearly half of unique spike-specific TCRs reportedly avoided B.1.351 and B.1.1.7 mutated regions. Baseline seropositivity characterized only a handful of AZD1222 recipients. Regions 160-218 and 743-854 held dominance among vaccine-associated CD4 TCRs, which spanned spike. Clonal diversity was possibly underestimated, and the donors were mostly white British, with more females.

About this clone itself: Its antigen is currently unknown.

The assay was immunoSEQ multiplex PCR, and TCRdb's table has in-frame clones only and misses some. The repertoire includes over 150,000 clones, 85% to 90% of them detected once, and 5% to 7% sits in the top ten. CDR1 is MDHEN and CDR2 is SYDVKM in the germline V gene. Deletions cut 6 bases from V and 6 bases from J, with 16 bases between. This CDR3 has 14 residues. This sequence was found in an adult in good health. Sequencing was performed on peripheral blood, taken on day 0 of AZD1222 vaccination. The chain uses TRBV28 and TRBJ2-3; TRBD2 is a possible D gene (6 bases). The CDR3 DNA reads as TGTGCCAGCAGACCCGGCGGGGATATGGATACGCAGTATTTT. Amino acid sequence: CASRPGGDMDTQYF.